The entry below gives a single T cell receptor beta chain sequence along with its context. Germline values: CDR1 SQVTM, CDR2 ANQGSEA. The CDR3 is 14 amino acids. Trimming cost V 7 bases and J 6 bases; bases outside gene matches: 12. Original processing methods: Scientists estimated how many nucleated cells there were by amplifying reference gene primers. Sequencing was performed with immunoSEQ multiplex PCR; in TCRdb, only in-frame clones are kept and a portion is missing. That table furnishes V, J and clone size, whereas the DNA furnished D and trimming. This repertoire shows 250,000 to 350,000 clones, roughly 88% found once; its top ten account for roughly 2.8%. Seattle patients were enrolled during active infection and followed longitudinally. This entry is derived from a study of blood T cell repertoires in COVID-19.

This receptor was obtained from a woman aged 25 to 39 with COVID-19, enrolled during active disease. The chain couples TRBV29-1 to TRBJ2-3, with TRBD2 matching over 8 bases. Material for sequencing was peripheral blood. Here the CDR3 reads CSGGRSGTGDTQYF. CDR3 coding DNA: TGCAGCGGGGGACGTAGCGGGACGGGTGATACGCAGTATTTT.